One sample yielded the 21 T cell receptor beta chains listed below, sequenced in a study of T cells in Graves' hyperthyroidism and ophthalmopathy. TCR beta CDR3 sequences were amplified from RNA transcripts. The study used the HTBI primer set for a first-round RT-PCR of the TCR CDR3. Each CDR3 protein gets one entry after TCRdb re-called the multiplex PCR reads with MiXCR. The table shows around 350,000 distinct CDR3 sequences, with about 19% occurring only once. Sample: blood. The receptors shown here come from a woman under 30 with Graves' hyperthyroidism.

This clonotype was seen at least ten times. The V gene is TRBV6-5, the J gene TRBJ2-7; D could derive from TRBD1 or TRBD2 (7 bases each). This CDR3 is built from 16 residues. Between the trimmed V and J ends, which lost 4 bases and 1 base, there was a span of 17 bases. From germline, CDR1 is MNHEY and CDR2 SVGAGI. The CDR3: CASSSRRGTASYEQYF. The DNA for the CDR3 is TGTGCCAGCAGTTCACGGCGGGGGACAGCTTCCTACGAGCAGTACTTC.

The table lists this clonotype with many counts. The chain recombines TRBV5-1 with TRBJ2-2; 7 bases are a match to TRBD2. V lost 3 bases and J lost 5; bases outside the gene matches: 4. Germline V lookup: CDR1 SGHRS, CDR2 YFSETQ. The CDR3 length is 14 residues. CDR3 in amino acids: CASSWGGQTGELFF. The CDR3 coding sequence is TGCGCCAGCAGCTGGGGAGGGCAAACCGGGGAGCTGTTTTTT.

This clonotype was observed many times. The chain carries TRBV25-1 and TRBJ1-2; the D is unclear. The germline CDR1 and CDR2 sequences are MGHDK and SYGVNS. This CDR3 contains 19 residues. The V end lost 4 bases, the J end lost 3 bases, and 27 bases lay between the germline ends. The CDR3 DNA follows: TGTGCCAGCAGTGTCCCCCTTGGGTCGGATCCGAAAGGATACTATGGCTACACCTTC. It translates to CASSVPLGSDPKGYYGYTF.

The table lists this clonotype with many counts. The chain combines TRBV4-2 with TRBJ2-7, with D perhaps matching TRBD2 (6 bases). The CDR3 covers 15 residues. Germline CDR1 and CDR2: LGHNA and YNFKEQ. The germline V and J ends were trimmed by 6 bases and 0 bases, with 15 bases remaining between them. CDR3 sequence (DNA): TGTGCCAGCAGAGATCCAGCGGGCTCCTCCTACGAGCAGTACTTC. Translating gives CASRDPAGSSYEQYF.

The chain links TRBV7-2 to TRBJ1-5, with D possibly TRBD1 on 5 matching bases. Germline lookup yields CDR1 SGHTA and CDR2 FQGNSA. The CDR3 has 15 residues. The V end was cut by 1 base, the J end by 3 bases, with 10 bases between. The CDR3 DNA reads TGTGCCAGCAGCTTAGTAGGGGCGGTCAATCAGCCCCAGCATTTT. Its translation is CASSLVGAVNQPQHF.

This clonotype was detected ten times or more. The V call is TRBV5-4, the J call TRBJ2-7; 8 bases are a match to TRBD2. CDR1 is SGHNT and CDR2 is YYREEE in the germline V gene (reference sequence). Trimming at V came to 4 bases and at J to 2 bases, leaving 5 bases not matched to a gene. The CDR3 has 14 residues. CDR3 amino acids: CASSPGGRAYEQYF. The CDR3 DNA sequence: TGTGCCAGCAGCCCGGGGGGGCGCGCCTACGAGCAGTACTTC.

This clonotype was seen at least ten times. The chain recombines TRBV28 with TRBJ1-5; D unclear. The CDR3 totals 15 residues. The V end was cut by 4 bases, the J end by 0 bases, with 10 bases between. Germline CDR1 reads MDHEN; CDR2 reads SYDVKM. CDR3 loop: CASSSRTYSNQPQHF. The DNA for the CDR3 is TGTGCCAGCAGTTCGCGGACGTATAGCAATCAGCCCCAGCATTTT.

This clonotype was detected ten times or more. V and J are TRBV27 and TRBJ2-7, with D perhaps TRBD1 (6 bases). CDR1 and CDR2 from the germline V gene are MNHEY and SMNVEV (reference sequence). V lost 5 bases and J lost 5, with 16 bases in between. This CDR3 has 14 amino acids. CDR3 residues: CASSRRDTKNEQYF. The CDR3, as DNA: TGTGCCAGCAGTCGCCGGGACACGAAGAACGAGCAGTACTTC.

On this clonotype itself: This may arise from a read error, as a much more abundant clone is one base away. The chain is built from TRBV5-6 and TRBJ1-1; possibly TRBD1 for D (6 bases). The germline CDR1 and CDR2 sequences are SGHDT and YYEEEE. The length of the CDR3 is 14 residues. This chain's CDR3 is CASSLKGGMTEACF. The CDR3 DNA sequence: TGTGCCAGCAGCTTGAAAGGGGGGATGACTGAAGCTTGCTTT.

V and J are TRBV9 and TRBJ2-2, with D possibly being TRBD1 or TRBD2 (5 bases each). V was clipped by 0 bases and J by 4 bases, with 13 bases between them. Germline CDR1 SGDLS, CDR2 YYNGEE. There are 16 residues in the CDR3. DNA of the CDR3: TGTGCCAGCAGCGTAGGGGTGGGGGTACGCACCGGGGAGCTGTTTTTT. The encoded protein is CASSVGVGVRTGELFF.

A few counts support this clonotype. The rearrangement joins TRBV29-1 to TRBJ2-7; D might be TRBD2 (5 bases). The CDR3 is 12 residues long. Between the trimmed V and J ends, which lost 4 bases and 2 bases, there was a span of 9 bases. Germline CDR1 and CDR2: SQVTM and ANQGSEA. Here the CDR3 reads CSVVRETYEQYF. The CDR3 region has the DNA TGCAGCGTTGTCCGGGAAACCTACGAGCAGTACTTC.

This clonotype occurred many times. This rearrangement joins TRBV2 to TRBJ1-5; D not certain. This CDR3 comprises 14 residues. CDR1 and CDR2 (germline): SNHLY, FYNNEI. The germline V and J ends were trimmed by 8 bases and 9 bases, with 20 bases remaining between them. The CDR3 region has the DNA TGTGCCAGCGAGGTCGGAACCATATCATCGCCCCAGCATTTT. Residues: CASEVGTISSPQHF.

This clonotype showed up many times. This rearrangement joins TRBV6-1 to TRBJ1-2, with D possibly TRBD1 on 5 matching bases. CDR3 length: 15 residues. Deletions cut 6 bases from V and 3 bases from J, with 17 bases between. CDR1 and CDR2 (germline): MNHNS, SASEGT. The CDR3 DNA sequence: TGTGCCAGCAGACCCTCTCCCGACAGTTACTATGGCTACACCTTC. Translating gives CASRPSPDSYYGYTF.

The rearrangement joins TRBV2 to TRBJ2-1; no clear D. V dropped 6 bases and J dropped 0 bases, with 15 bases sitting between them. Germline loops: CDR1 SNHLY, CDR2 FYNNEI. This CDR3 contains 16 residues. CDR3 sequence (DNA): TGTGCCAGCAGCTCGATAGGGATTAGCTCCTACAATGAGCAGTTCTTC. Encoded protein: CASSSIGISSYNEQFF.

At least ten counts were recorded for this clonotype. This sequence joins TRBV28 and TRBJ1-3, with TRBD1 as a possible D gene (6 bases). CDR3 length equals 12 residues. The V end was cut by 6 bases, the J end by 8 bases, with 11 bases between. Per the germline V gene, CDR1 is MDHEN and CDR2 is SYDVKM. The CDR3 region has the DNA TGTGCCAGCAGCATAGGGGGAGACACCATATATTTT. Translated: CASSIGGDTIYF.

V usage is TRBV25-1 and J usage is TRBJ2-1; the match to TRBD2 covers 8 bases. With 9 bases clipped from V and 6 bases from J, the junction kept 1 base outside the gene matches. Germline V lookup: CDR1 MGHDK, CDR2 SYGVNS. This CDR3 has 11 residues. CDR3 in amino acids: CASTSGNEQFF. CDR3 in DNA: TGTGCCAGTACTAGCGGCAATGAGCAGTTCTTC.

This clonotype has just a few counts. The chain links TRBV20-1 to TRBJ2-5; 10 bases fit TRBD2. The ends lost 1 base at V and 7 bases at J; junction bases unmatched: 12. The CDR3 consists of 16 residues. The germline CDR1 and CDR2 sequences are DFQATT and SNEGSKA (reference sequence). The CDR3, as DNA: TGCAGTGCTAGAGGGGGGGTAGCGGGGGGCCGAGGGACCCAGTACTTC. Its translation is CSARGGVAGGRGTQYF.

A note on this clonotype: One base away lies a much larger clone, so this may be a sequencing read error. The rearrangement links TRBV16 to TRBJ2-7; 9 bases map to TRBD1. CDR1 and CDR2 from the germline V gene are KGHSY and FQNENV. This CDR3 contains 14 residues. This CDR3 reads CASSRRDRVYELYF. CDR3 DNA: TGTGCCAGCAGCCGCCGGGACAGGGTGTACGAGCTGTACTTC.

This clonotype was found many times. In DNA, the CDR3 is TGTGCCAGCAGCTTAGCATTGAGGGAGGCTGAAGCTTTCTTT. This translates into CASSLALREAEAFF. The chain combines TRBV11-2 with TRBJ1-1, with D hard to call. Trimming took 1 base from V and 6 from J, leaving 12 bases between them. The CDR3 loop spans 14 amino acids. In germline, CDR1 is SGHAT, CDR2 FQNNGV.

This clonotype was counted many times. V and J are TRBV5-1 and TRBJ2-2; 8 nucleotides line up with TRBD1. The CDR3 has 15 residues. J was trimmed by 4 bases and V by 0 bases; bases with no gene match: 2. CDR1 is SGHRS and CDR2 is YFSETQ in the germline V gene. CDR3 sequence (DNA): TGCGCCAGCAGCTTGGGGACAGGGCCCACCGGGGAGCTGTTTTTT. As protein: CASSLGTGPTGELFF.

This clonotype was counted at least ten times. One end of the junction is discordant with germline, which a read error may explain. The V and J genes are TRBV12-3 or TRBV12-4 and TRBJ2-7; a possible D gene is TRBD2 (6 bases). The CDR3 length is 13 residues. Here the CDR3 reads CASSMEGSYERYF. The CDR3 bases are TGTGCCAGCAGCATGGAGGGCTCCTACGAGCGGTACTTC.